These T cell receptor beta chains were read from a single sample in a study of high-grade serous ovarian cancer treatment subgroups. Here immunoSEQ multiplex PCR was the method, and the copy in TCRdb shows in-frame clones only, minus some. The data hold about 2,300 clones, with over 70% observed a single time. What was sequenced was tumor tissue. The receptors stem from a human donor with high-grade serous ovarian cancer. Both conserved end residues are part of each CDR3. Fields, in order: J gene, clone size, CDR3 length, D gene, V gene, CDR3 DNA, CDR3 protein. The D gene is left open where the match is weak. Where a row states a size, it is once, few, many or the class of an expanded clone; other rows omit it.

TRBJ2-7 - 16 - TRBV9 TGTGCCAGCAGCGTAGCTCCCCAGGTATGGCCCTACGAGCAGTACTTC CASSVAPQVWPYEQYF
TRBJ2-2 - 14 - TRBV2 TGTGCCAGCAGTTCGGGGGAAGTCACCGGGGAGCTGTTTTTT CASSSGEVTGELFF
TRBJ1-3 once 14 - TRBV28 TGTGCCAGCAGTTTAGGGAGTACTGGAAACACCATATATTTT CASSLGSTGNTIYF
TRBJ2-5 - 12 - TRBV18 TGTGCCAGCTCACTCCGCCAAGAGACCCAGTACTTC CASSLRQETQYF
TRBJ1-2 - 13 TRBD1 TRBV7-9 TGTGCCAGCTGGGCAGGGGGGGACTATGGCTACACCTTC CASWAGGDYGYTF
TRBJ1-1 - 11 - TRBV6-8 TGTGCCAGCAGTGGGACATCTGAAGCTTTCTTT CASSGTSEAFF
TRBJ2-2 - 18 TRBD2 TRBV7-6 TGTGCCAGCAGCCATGTCTCGGGACTAGCGGGATACACCGGGGAGCTGTTTTTT CASSHVSGLAGYTGELFF
TRBJ1-1 - 13 - TRBV6-1 TGTGCCAGCAGTGAACACCGGAACACTGAAGCTTTCTTT CASSEHRNTEAFF
TRBJ2-7 few 11 - TRBV20-1 TGCAGTGCGAGGACAGAGTGGGAGCAGTACTTC CSARTEWEQYF
TRBJ1-4 - 17 TRBD1 TRBV28 TGTGCCAGCAGTCCCTCCGGGACAGGGGAGGAGAGGGAAAAACTGTTTTTT CASSPSGTGEEREKLFF
TRBJ2-5 - 14 - TRBV5-4 TGTGCCAGCAGGCCCGGGCACGAGGAAGAGACCCAGTACTTC CASRPGHEEETQYF
TRBJ1-6 - 17 TRBD1 TRBV15 TGTGCCACCAGCAGAGATCCGCTGGACAGGTCCAGTTCACCCCTCCACTTT CATSRDPLDRSSSPLHF
TRBJ1-6 - 14 TRBD1 TRBV13 TGTGCCAGCAGCTTGGGACAGCCTAATTCACCCCTCCACTTT CASSLGQPNSPLHF
TRBJ1-2 - 13 TRBD1 TRBV10-3 TGTGCCATCAGTGGGGACAGGAGCTATGGCTACACCTTC CAISGDRSYGYTF
TRBJ2-1 - 14 TRBD2 TRBV10-3 TGTGCCATCAGTGAGTCTGGGACTAGCGGGGGTCAGTTCTTC CAISESGTSGGQFF
TRBJ2-1 few 15 TRBD1 TRBV6-6 TGTGCCAGCAGTCACGGGGACAGGGGGCGCGATGAGCAGTTCTTC CASSHGDRGRDEQFF
TRBJ2-3 - 16 TRBD1 TRBV15 TGTGCCACAGACAGGGGGCGTGCCCCGAACACAGATACGCAGTATTTT CATDRGRAPNTDTQYF
TRBJ1-6 few 16 - TRBV7-2 TGTGCCAGCAGCTTAGTCGCTAGCTCCTATAATTCACCCCTCCACTTT CASSLVASSYNSPLHF
TRBJ1-2 once 13 - TRBV5-5 TGTGCCAGCAGCCTGGACCTACCCTATGGCTACACCTTC CASSLDLPYGYTF
TRBJ1-2 few 15 - TRBV6-4 TGTGCCAGCAGTGTCCCGGACAGCGAAATCTATGGCTACACCTTC CASSVPDSEIYGYTF
TRBJ2-7 - 13 - TRBV7-2 TGTGCCAGCAGCCCCCTAGGTCGAGGCGAGCAGTACTTC CASSPLGRGEQYF
TRBJ1-1 - 15 TRBD1 TRBV18 TGTGCCAGCTCACTACAGGGGGGGACGAACACTGAAGCTTTCTTT CASSLQGGTNTEAFF
TRBJ2-1 - 12 - TRBV9 TGTGCCAGCAGAAACTCCTACAATGAGCAGTTCTTC CASRNSYNEQFF
TRBJ2-6 - 16 - TRBV2 TGTGCCAGCAACTTCGACGGTAGGTCTGGGGCCAACGTCCTGACTTTC CASNFDGRSGANVLTF
TRBJ1-6 - 14 - TRBV11-2 TGTGCCAGCAGCATGGGAGTGAAGGATTCACCCCTCCACTTT CASSMGVKDSPLHF
TRBJ1-2 - 13 - TRBV11-1 TGTGCCAGCAGCCCAGACAGGACATATGGCTACACCTTC CASSPDRTYGYTF
TRBJ1-2 - 13 - TRBV28 TGTGCCAGCAGCCTCGAGGGATGGTCCGGCTACACCTTC CASSLEGWSGYTF
TRBJ1-2 - 15 TRBD1 TRBV6-6 TGTGCCAGCATGAGAAGACAGGGGGCTTGGTATGGCTACACCTTC CASMRRQGAWYGYTF
TRBJ1-5 - 18 TRBD1 TRBV28 TGTGCCAGCAGCCCGTTAGGGACAGGGTACTATAGCAATCAGCCCCAGCATTTT CASSPLGTGYYSNQPQHF
TRBJ1-5 once 13 - TRBV7-2 TGTGCCAGCAGCTTAGATCCTGGGCAGCCCCAGCATTTT CASSLDPGQPQHF
TRBJ2-2 - 17 - TRBV5-1 TGCGCCAGCAGCCGAAGACAGGAATTTTCGAACACCGGGGAGCTGTTTTTT CASSRRQEFSNTGELFF
TRBJ2-1 once 14 - TRBV18 TGTGCCAGCTCACCACTCCTAGCGTACAATGAGCAGTTCTTC CASSPLLAYNEQFF
TRBJ2-2 - 15 - TRBV11-2 TGTGCCAGCAGCTTAGACACCCCTAACACCGGGGAGCTGTTTTTT CASSLDTPNTGELFF
TRBJ2-1 - 15 - TRBV4-3 TGCGCCAGCAGCCAAGACTGGAGCTCCTACAATGAGCAGTTCTTC CASSQDWSSYNEQFF
TRBJ2-3 once 14 - TRBV28 TGTGCCAGCAGTTTGCAGCAAAGCACAGATACGCAGTATTTT CASSLQQSTDTQYF
TRBJ1-3 - 14 - TRBV9 TGTGCCAGCAGCGTAAGGGGGACGGGAAGCACCATATATTTT CASSVRGTGSTIYF
TRBJ2-7 - 13 - TRBV27 TGTGCCAGCAGGTCAACTTTGGGCGGCGAGCAGTACTTC CASRSTLGGEQYF
TRBJ1-5 - 15 - TRBV6-5 TGTGCCAGCAGTTACGGGTTCGGAGCGAATCAGCCCCAGCATTTT CASSYGFGANQPQHF
TRBJ2-7 - 16 TRBD2 TRBV7-9 TGTGCCAGCAGCAGCCCTACTAGCGGGGATACCTACGAGCAGTACTTC CASSSPTSGDTYEQYF
TRBJ2-3 - 15 - TRBV6-1 TGTGCCAGCAGTGAACAAGGGGGGGGGCCCCGTACGCAGTATTTT CASSEQGGGPRTQYF
TRBJ1-1 - 11 - TRBV2 TGTGCCAGCAAAATGAACACTGAAGCTTTCTTT CASKMNTEAFF